A single sample is the source of the 18 T cell receptor beta chains below, sequenced in a study of untreated major depressive disorder. TCRdb's copy holds only in-frame clones and misses some; the assay was immunoSEQ multiplex PCR. The table has 20,000 to 25,000 clones, approximately 95% seen once. The sequenced sample consisted of CD4+ T cells from PBMCs. The receptors shown here come from a man younger than 45 in good health.

This sequence joins TRBV5-1 and TRBJ2-1, with 9 bases identical to TRBD2. The germline CDR1 and CDR2 sequences are SGHRS and YFSETQ. J was trimmed by 2 bases and V by 2 bases; bases with no gene match: 11. CDR3 length: 18 residues. In DNA form, the CDR3 reads TGCGCCAGCAGCTTACGCTTAGCGGGAGTAGGGACCTACAATGAGCAGTTCTTC. This codes for CASSLRLAGVGTYNEQFF.

The chain links TRBV4-2 to TRBJ1-5; D unclear. V was shortened by 1 base and J by 3 bases, with 13 bases between the two germline ends. The CDR3 contains 16 residues. Per germline, CDR1 LGHNA and CDR2 YNFKEQ. In nucleotides, the CDR3 is TGTGCCAGCAGCCAAGTCACGGCAGGTAACAATCAGCCCCAGCATTTT. Translated: CASSQVTAGNNQPQHF.

This clone was picked up one time. The chain joins TRBV27 to TRBJ1-1; tentatively, D is TRBD1 (5 bases). Germline-derived CDR1 and CDR2 are MNHEY and SMNVEV (reference sequence). V lost 7 bases and J lost 5, with 14 bases in between. There are 13 residues in the CDR3. CDR3 sequence reads: CASTGTSGTEAFF. The CDR3 DNA reads TGTGCCAGCACTGGGACGAGTGGGACTGAAGCTTTCTTT.

The chain combines TRBV29-1 with TRBJ2-7; 9 positions match TRBD1. After removal of 7 bases from V and 7 bases from J, the junction contained 11 bases not matched to a gene. The CDR3 totals 13 residues. Looked up from germline, CDR1 is SQVTM and CDR2 is ANQGSEA. The CDR3 here is CSGQQGARGEQYF. The CDR3 region has the DNA TGCAGCGGCCAACAGGGGGCTAGAGGGGAGCAGTACTTC.

The genes are TRBV13 and TRBJ1-4; possible D gene TRBD1, 6 bases. The CDR3 contains 16 residues. Germline V gene data show CDR1 as PRHDT and CDR2 as FYEKMQ (reference sequence). The V end lost 1 base, the J end lost 3 bases, and 12 bases lay between the germline ends. DNA of the CDR3: TGTGCCAGCAGCTTAGAAGGGGGACCGGCTAATGAAAAACTGTTTTTT. Protein sequence: CASSLEGGPANEKLFF. The full variable domain, with the rest looked up from reference TRBV13 and TRBJ1-4, is AAGVIQSPRHLIKEKRETATLKCYPIPRHDTVYWYQQGPGQDPQFLISFYEKMQSDKGSIPDRFSAQQFSDYHSELNMSSLELGDSALYFCASSLEGGPANEKLFFGSGTQLSVL.

The J gene is TRBJ1-4, the V gene TRBV6-5; D remains ambiguous. V shed 1 base and J shed 7 bases, with 13 bases lying between them. The germline CDR1 and CDR2 sequences are MNHEY and SVGAGI. The CDR3 runs 15 residues. The CDR3 here is CASSYLGSLGEKLFF. The CDR3 nucleotides are TGTGCCAGCAGTTACTTAGGGTCACTGGGTGAAAAACTGTTTTTT.

This chain links TRBV30 with TRBJ2-5; D is perhaps TRBD1 or TRBD2 (5 bases each). The CDR3 is 13 residues long. V lost 3 bases and J 5 bases, leaving 13 bases between the germline ends. The germline gives CDR1 GTSNPN, CDR2 SVGIG (reference sequence). The CDR3: CAWSPRGGETQYF. The CDR3 nucleotides are TGTGCCTGGAGCCCTAGGGGCGGGGAGACCCAGTACTTC.

The chain recombines TRBV2 with TRBJ2-6; D is unresolved. Germline CDR1 SNHLY, CDR2 FYNNEI. V lost 2 bases to trimming and J lost 0 bases, with 5 bases between them. The CDR3 has 15 residues. The DNA of the CDR3 is TGTGCCAGCAGTGAAAACTACTCTGGGGCCAACGTCCTGACTTTC. Translating gives CASSENYSGANVLTF.

The chain combines TRBV18 with TRBJ2-3; D remains ambiguous. Trimming pared 0 bases from V and 5 bases from J, leaving 6 bases between. CDR3 size: 13 residues. Germline values: CDR1 KGHSH, CDR2 LQKENI. This chain's CDR3 is CASSPPSRDTQYF. The CDR3, as DNA: TGTGCCAGCTCACCACCGTCTCGAGATACGCAGTATTTT. Variable domain in full (rest from reference TRBV18 and TRBJ2-3): NAGVMQNPRHLVRRRGQEARLRCSPMKGHSHVYWYRQLPEEGLKFMVYLQKENIIDESGMPKERFSAEFPKEGPSILRIQQVVRGDSAAYFCASSPPSRDTQYFGPGTRLTVL.

This chain's CDR3 is CASSSRLPGPGYRNQPQHF. The CDR3 nucleotides are TGTGCCAGCAGCTCCAGACTTCCGGGGCCGGGGTACCGAAATCAGCCCCAGCATTTT. The chain is built from TRBV7-2 and TRBJ1-5; D perhaps matches TRBD1 (5 bases). Germline CDR1 SGHTA, CDR2 FQGNSA. With 4 bases removed from V and 4 bases from J, the gap between germline ends came to 26 bases. The CDR3 loop spans 19 amino acids.

This clone was observed a single time. The V call is TRBV19, the J call TRBJ2-7; 7 bases map to TRBD1. J gave up 3 bases and V 5 bases, and 4 bases lay outside the gene matches. Germline lookup yields CDR1 LNHDA and CDR2 SQIVND (reference sequence). The CDR3 covers 13 residues. Written as DNA, the CDR3 is TGTGCCAGTAGTTCGGGACAGAACTACGAGCAGTACTTC. Its translation is CASSSGQNYEQYF.

This chain connects TRBV18 to TRBJ1-1, with D tentatively TRBD1 (5 bases). The CDR3 sequence is 13 residues long. V was clipped by 2 bases and J by 3 bases, with 7 bases between them. The germline gives CDR1 KGHSH, CDR2 LQKENI. The CDR3 spells CASSPSRDTEAFF. For the CDR3, the DNA is TGTGCCAGCTCACCATCCAGGGACACTGAAGCTTTCTTT.

This chain links TRBV4-1 with TRBJ2-3; D gene unclear. V lost 0 bases and J lost 1, with 5 bases in between. The CDR3 spans 14 residues. Per germline, CDR1 MGHRA and CDR2 YSYEKL. The CDR3 region has the DNA TGCGCCAGCAGCCAAGACCGGGGCACAGATACGCAGTATTTT. This gives the protein CASSQDRGTDTQYF.

The rearrangement links TRBV9 to TRBJ2-3; D might be TRBD1 (5 bases). This CDR3 is built from 16 residues. V shed 0 bases and J shed 4 bases, with 15 bases lying between them. Germline V gene data show CDR1 as SGDLS and CDR2 as YYNGEE. The CDR3 bases are TGTGCCAGCAGCGTAGACGGCAGGGCCGTCGCAGATACGCAGTATTTT. Residues: CASSVDGRAVADTQYF.

The rearrangement joins TRBV6-5 to TRBJ2-7; 7 nucleotides align to TRBD1. J was trimmed by 2 bases and V by 7 bases; bases with no gene match: 5. There are 13 residues in the CDR3. Germline-derived CDR1 and CDR2 are MNHEY and SVGAGI. Written as DNA, the CDR3 is TGTGCCAGCAAAAGGGACAGCGCCTACGAGCAGTACTTC. Encoded protein: CASKRDSAYEQYF.

This clone was recorded a few times. The V call is TRBV25-1, the J call TRBJ2-2; D is undetermined. CDR1 and CDR2 from the germline V gene are MGHDK and SYGVNS. Trimming left V 4 bases short and J 6 bases short, with 15 bases between. This CDR3 spans 15 amino acids. CDR3: CASSGRNIPPGELFF. As DNA, the CDR3 is TGTGCCAGCAGTGGGCGGAATATTCCGCCCGGGGAGCTGTTTTTT.

The rearrangement links TRBV7-9 to TRBJ1-1; D is undetermined. CDR3 length: 13 amino acids. The germline V gene encodes CDR1 SEHNR and CDR2 FQNEAQ (reference sequence). Between the trimmed V and J ends, which lost 1 base and 2 bases, there was a span of 5 bases. The CDR3 protein is CASSLVVNTEAFF. The CDR3 region has the DNA TGTGCCAGCAGCTTAGTAGTAAACACTGAAGCTTTCTTT.

V gene TRBV7-7 combines with J gene TRBJ1-2; D is possibly TRBD1 (5 bases). The CDR3 loop spans 16 amino acids. Germline V gene data show CDR1 as SSHAT and CDR2 as FNYEAQ (reference sequence). Trimming removed 5 bases at V and 5 bases at J, with 21 bases between. The CDR3 sequence: CASSPGRLLREYGYTF. The CDR3 DNA reads TGTGCCAGCAGCCCGGGGCGTCTCCTCCGTGAATATGGCTACACCTTC.